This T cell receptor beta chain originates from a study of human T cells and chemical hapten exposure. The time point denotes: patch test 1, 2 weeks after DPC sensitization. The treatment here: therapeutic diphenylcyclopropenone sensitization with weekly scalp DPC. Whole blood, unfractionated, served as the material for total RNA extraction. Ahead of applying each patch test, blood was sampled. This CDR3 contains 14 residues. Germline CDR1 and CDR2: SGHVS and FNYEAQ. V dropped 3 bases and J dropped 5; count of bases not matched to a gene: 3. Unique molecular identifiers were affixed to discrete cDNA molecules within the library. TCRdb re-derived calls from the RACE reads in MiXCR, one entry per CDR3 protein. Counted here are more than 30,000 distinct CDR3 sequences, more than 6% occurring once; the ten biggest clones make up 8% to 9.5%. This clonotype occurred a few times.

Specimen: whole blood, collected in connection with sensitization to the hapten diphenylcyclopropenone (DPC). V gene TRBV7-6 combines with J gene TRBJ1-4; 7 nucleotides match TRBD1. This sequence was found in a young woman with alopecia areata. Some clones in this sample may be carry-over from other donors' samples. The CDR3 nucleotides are TGTGCCAGCAGCTTGAGGGGGCCCAATGAAAAACTGTTTTTT. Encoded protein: CASSLRGPNEKLFF.